Below are 19 T cell receptor beta chains sequenced from a single sample in a study of CD8+CD57+ T cells in acquired aplastic anemia. It was patients with CD8+CD57+ cell expansion by flow cytometry who were chosen for sequencing. Template material for TCR beta VDJ and CDR3 profiling consisted of genomic DNA. In TCRdb, the reads were re-called with MiXCR into one record per CDR3 protein. This sample has 150,000 to 200,000 distinct CDR3 sequences; less than 60% occur once, and the top ten carry 3.2%. The specimen sequenced was sorted CD4+, CD8+, or CD8+CD57+ T cells (not recorded which) from PBMCs. Receptors originate from a human donor with aplastic anemia.

This clonotype was observed at least ten times. The chain carries TRBV2 and TRBJ2-1; 7 nucleotides line up with TRBD1. The CDR3 runs 14 residues. The V gene's germline CDR1 is SNHLY and CDR2 FYNNEI. The V and J ends lost 5 bases and 5 bases, in that order; junction bases with no gene match: 6. For the CDR3, the DNA is TGTGCCAGCAGTTCGAGGACAGGTAACAATGAGCAGTTCTTC. Amino acids: CASSSRTGNNEQFF.

This chain links TRBV24-1 with TRBJ1-2; D is unresolved. Trimming cost V 4 bases and J 6 bases, with 8 bases left between them. Germline V lookup: CDR1 KGHDR, CDR2 SFDVKD. This CDR3 contains 12 residues. CDR3 in amino acids: CATSDPTDGYTF. DNA for the CDR3: TGTGCCACCAGTGACCCAACGGATGGCTACACCTTC.

This clonotype is a singleton in its sample. The chain has TRBV10-1 and TRBJ1-2; possibly TRBD1 for D (6 bases). V dropped 0 bases and J dropped 4 bases, with 9 bases sitting between them. The germline gives CDR1 WNHNN, CDR2 SYGVQD (reference sequence). The CDR3 runs to 14 residues. The chain's CDR3 is CASSESTGSYGYTF. The CDR3 DNA reads as TGCGCCAGCAGTGAGTCTACAGGGTCCTATGGCTACACCTTC.

A remark on this clonotype: Since a much larger clone is just one base distant, this may be a read error. This is likely a read error, given that the CDR3 carries no conserved phenylalanine or tryptophan at its end. This sequence joins TRBV2 and TRBJ1-6; unclear D gene. With 8 bases removed from V and 4 bases from J, the gap between germline ends came to 12 bases. The CDR3 length is 14 residues. CDR1 and CDR2 (germline): SNHLY, FYNNEI. The chain's CDR3 is CASGRTEYNSPLHL. The CDR3 region has the DNA TGTGCCAGCGGCCGGACGGAATATAATTCACCCCTCCACCTT.

This clonotype was counted many times. This chain connects TRBV7-2 to TRBJ2-1, with unresolved D. Per the germline V gene, CDR1 is SGHTA and CDR2 is FQGNSA. CDR3 length: 13 amino acids. V shed 5 bases and J shed 5 bases, with 10 bases lying between them. The CDR3 sequence is CASSLGPDNEQFF. CDR3 sequence (DNA): TGTGCCAGCAGCCTTGGGCCTGACAATGAGCAGTTCTTC.

This clonotype was recorded many times. V gene TRBV12-3 or TRBV12-4 combines with J gene TRBJ1-2, with D maybe TRBD1 (5 bases). Trimming shortened V by 5 bases and J by 11 bases, and 15 bases separated the two germline ends. The CDR3 extends over 12 amino acids. CDR3 region: CASSLGHTGYTF. The CDR3 DNA sequence: TGTGCCAGCAGTCTCGGACACACCGGGTACACCTTC.

This clonotype came up a few times. The chain uses TRBV6-2 or TRBV6-3 and TRBJ2-2, with 8 bases aligning to TRBD2. Germline V gene sequence: CDR1 MNHEY, CDR2 SVGEGT. The CDR3 is 15 amino acids. J gave up 6 bases and V 7 bases, and 10 bases lay outside the gene matches. The CDR3 loop reads CASTNPRGGPGELFF. The CDR3 DNA sequence: TGTGCCAGCACCAATCCCCGGGGGGGCCCCGGGGAGCTGTTTTTT.

This clonotype was seen repeatedly, ten times or more. The chain couples TRBV2 to TRBJ1-1; 9 nucleotides match TRBD1. The CDR3 totals 14 residues. Germline values: CDR1 SNHLY, CDR2 FYNNEI. Trimming cost V 6 bases and J 4 bases; bases outside gene matches: 6. Here the CDR3 reads CASSPGQGTTEAFF. The DNA for the CDR3 is TGTGCCAGCAGCCCGGGACAGGGTACCACTGAAGCTTTCTTT.

DNA for the CDR3: TGCGCCAGCGCATTAAAGGGGGCAGGACACTATGGCTACACCTTC. Its translation: CASALKGAGHYGYTF. V gene TRBV5-1 combines with J gene TRBJ1-2, with TRBD1 matching over 7 bases. CDR3 length equals 15 residues. Germline V gene data show CDR1 as SGHRS and CDR2 as YFSETQ. The ends lost 7 bases at V and 3 bases at J; junction bases unmatched: 12.

The sample holds a few counts of this clonotype. A much larger clone lies one base from this, so it may be a read error. This rearrangement joins TRBV4-2 to TRBJ2-1, with a tentative D call TRBD2 (6 bases). Germline-derived CDR1 and CDR2 are LGHNA and YNFKEQ. The CDR3 length is 16 residues. DNA for the CDR3: TGTGCCAGCAGCCCTCGACTAGGAGCCTCCTACAATGGGCAGTTCTTC. Translating it yields CASSPRLGASYNGQFF.

This clonotype was seen many times. The chain joins TRBV14 to TRBJ1-3; D is ambiguous. The V gene lost 1 base and the J gene lost 7 bases, with 5 bases spanning the gap. CDR3 length equals 12 residues. Germline V CDR1 and CDR2: SGHDN, FVKESK. In nucleotides, the CDR3 is TGTGCCAGCAGCCAAGCTGTCAACACCATATATTTT. Its protein product is CASSQAVNTIYF. Full variable domain (missing parts from reference TRBV14 and TRBJ1-3): EAGVTQFPSHSVIEKGQTVTLRCDPISGHDNLYWYRRVMGKEIKFLLHFVKESKQDESGMPNNRFLAERTGGTYSTLKVQPAELEDSGVYFCASSQAVNTIYFGEGSWLTVV.

This clonotype has ten or more counts. This chain links TRBV7-9 with TRBJ2-3; maybe TRBD1 (5 bases). CDR1 is SEHNR, CDR2 FQNEAQ, per germline (reference sequence). CDR3 length: 14 residues. V lost 7 bases and J lost 5, with 16 bases in between. Written as DNA, the CDR3 is TGTGCCAGCAACCAGGTGGGGCAAGGAGATACGCAGTATTTT. Its protein is CASNQVGQGDTQYF.

This clonotype was counted at least ten times. This sequence joins TRBV20-1 and TRBJ2-3; D might be TRBD1 (6 bases). This CDR3 contains 14 residues. The germline gives CDR1 DFQATT, CDR2 SNEGSKA (reference sequence). V was pared by 1 base and J by 1 base, with 9 bases between. The CDR3 loop is CSARGDKRTDTQYF. In DNA form, the CDR3 reads TGCAGTGCTAGAGGGGACAAGCGCACAGATACGCAGTATTTT.

This clonotype was observed at least ten times. The chain combines TRBV12-3 or TRBV12-4 with TRBJ1-5, with 7 bases fitting TRBD1. Unmatched junction bases numbered 8, after V lost 4 bases and J lost 5 bases. The CDR3 spans 15 residues. In nucleotides, the CDR3 is TGTGCCAGCAGTTCTCGGACAGGCCGGCATCAGCCCCAGCATTTT. Protein: CASSSRTGRHQPQHF.

This clonotype was counted only a few times. A much larger clone differs by one base, so this may be a read error. The chain combines TRBV6-1 with TRBJ2-7, with D unresolved. Trimming left V 4 bases short and J 2 bases short, with 15 bases between. The CDR3 runs to 15 residues. CDR1 and CDR2 from the germline V gene are MNHNS and SASEGT. The CDR3 coding sequence is TGTGCCAGCAGTGGAGCGCCTAACAGTCCCTACGAGCAGTACTTC. Translation: CASSGAPNSPYEQYF.

The V and J genes are TRBV7-2 and TRBJ1-1; 8 bases are a match to TRBD1. Germline trimming cut 4 bases from V and 5 bases from J; bases unmatched to any gene: 3. Per germline, CDR1 SGHTA and CDR2 FQGNSA. This CDR3 has 13 amino acids. The CDR3 spells CASSSTGATEAFF. The DNA of the CDR3 is TGTGCCAGCAGCTCGACAGGGGCAACTGAAGCTTTCTTT.

This clonotype was detected ten times or more. The chain links TRBV6-1 to TRBJ2-3; D gene uncertain. Germline V gives CDR1 MNHNS, CDR2 SASEGT. The CDR3 contains 15 residues. V was shortened by 3 bases and J by 0 bases, with 10 bases between the two germline ends. The CDR3 bases are TGTGCCAGCAGTGATGGGTCAGGAAGCACAGATACGCAGTATTTT. Translated: CASSDGSGSTDTQYF.

The V and J genes are TRBV2 and TRBJ1-2; D ambiguous. The V gene's germline CDR1 is SNHLY and CDR2 FYNNEI. The CDR3 covers 13 residues. V was trimmed by 5 bases and J by 7 bases, leaving 14 bases between them. CDR3 region: CASSTTREGGYTF. In nucleotides, the CDR3 is TGTGCCAGCAGTACGACACGGGAGGGTGGCTACACCTTC.

The genes are TRBV15 and TRBJ2-7, with 7 bases fitting TRBD2. Germline assignment: CDR1 LNHNV and CDR2 YYDKDF (reference sequence). The CDR3 consists of 14 residues. V was pared by 1 base and J by 2 bases, with 2 bases of the junction left unmatched. CDR3 coding DNA: TGTGCCACCAGCAGAGGAGGACTAGCCTACGAGCAGTACTTC. Protein product: CATSRGGLAYEQYF. Combining the CDR3 with reference TRBV15 and TRBJ2-7 gives the whole variable domain DAMVIQNPRYQVTQFGKPVTLSCSQTLNHNVMYWYQQKSSQAPKLLFHYYDKDFNNEADTPDNFQSRRPNTSFCFLDIRSPGLGDTAMYLCATSRGGLAYEQYFGPGTRLTVT.